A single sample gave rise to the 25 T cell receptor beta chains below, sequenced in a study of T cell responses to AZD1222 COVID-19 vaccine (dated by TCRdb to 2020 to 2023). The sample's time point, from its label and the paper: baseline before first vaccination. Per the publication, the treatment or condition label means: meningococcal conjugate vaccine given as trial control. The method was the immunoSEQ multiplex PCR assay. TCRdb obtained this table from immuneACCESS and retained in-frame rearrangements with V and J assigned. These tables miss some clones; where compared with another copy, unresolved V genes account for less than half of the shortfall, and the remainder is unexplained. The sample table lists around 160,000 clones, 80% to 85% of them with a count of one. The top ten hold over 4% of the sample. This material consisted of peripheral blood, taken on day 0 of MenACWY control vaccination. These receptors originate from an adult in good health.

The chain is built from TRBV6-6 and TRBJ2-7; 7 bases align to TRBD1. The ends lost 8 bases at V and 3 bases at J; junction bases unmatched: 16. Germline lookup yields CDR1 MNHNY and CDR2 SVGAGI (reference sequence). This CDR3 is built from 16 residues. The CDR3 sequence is CASATGQRDIDYEQYF. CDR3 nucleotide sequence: TGTGCCAGCGCCACGGGACAGAGAGATATCGACTACGAGCAGTACTTC.

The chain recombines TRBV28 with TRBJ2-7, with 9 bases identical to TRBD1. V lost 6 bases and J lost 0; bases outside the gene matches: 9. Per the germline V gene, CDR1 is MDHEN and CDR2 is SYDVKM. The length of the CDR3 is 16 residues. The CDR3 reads CASRPVGTGNSYEQYV. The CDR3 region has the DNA TGTGCCAGCAGGCCCGTCGGGACAGGGAACTCCTACGAGCAGTACGTC.

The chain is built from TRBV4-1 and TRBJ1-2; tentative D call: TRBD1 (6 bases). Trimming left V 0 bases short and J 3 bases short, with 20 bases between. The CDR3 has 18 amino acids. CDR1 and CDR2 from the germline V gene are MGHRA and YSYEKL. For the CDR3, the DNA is TGCGCCAGCAGCCAAGAGAGGCAGCGACCGGGGGGCCACTATGGCTACACCTTC. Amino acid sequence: CASSQERQRPGGHYGYTF.

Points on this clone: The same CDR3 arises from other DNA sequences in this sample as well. The CDR3 nucleotides are TGTGCCAGCAGTTTGGGACGGAGCTATGGCTACACCTTC. Translation gives CASSLGRSYGYTF. This chain connects TRBV6-5 to TRBJ1-2; D may be TRBD1 (5 bases). The ends were cut back, 4 bases at V and 4 bases at J, with 10 bases in the middle. The length of the CDR3 is 13 residues. Germline V gene lookup returns CDR1 MNHEY and CDR2 SVGAGI.

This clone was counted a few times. CDR3 coding DNA: TGTGCCAGCAGCTTAGGTAACACAGACTATGGCTACACCTTC. Translated: CASSLGNTDYGYTF. The chain carries TRBV5-6 and TRBJ1-2; no clear D. Germline lookup yields CDR1 SGHDT and CDR2 YYEEEE. V lost 2 bases and J lost 3, with 11 bases in between. The CDR3 is 14 amino acids.

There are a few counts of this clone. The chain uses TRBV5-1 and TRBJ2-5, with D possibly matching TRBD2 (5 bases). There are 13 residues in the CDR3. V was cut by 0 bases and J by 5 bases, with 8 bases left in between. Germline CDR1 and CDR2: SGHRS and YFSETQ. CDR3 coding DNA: TGCGCCAGCAGCTTGGAACTAGGGGAGACCCAGTACTTC. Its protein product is CASSLELGETQYF. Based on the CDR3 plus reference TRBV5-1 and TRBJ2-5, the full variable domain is KAGVTQTPRYLIKTRGQQVTLSCSPISGHRSVSWYQQTPGQGLQFLFEYFSETQRNKGNFPGRFSGRQFSNSRSEMNVSTLELGDSALYLCASSLELGETQYFGPGTRLLVL.

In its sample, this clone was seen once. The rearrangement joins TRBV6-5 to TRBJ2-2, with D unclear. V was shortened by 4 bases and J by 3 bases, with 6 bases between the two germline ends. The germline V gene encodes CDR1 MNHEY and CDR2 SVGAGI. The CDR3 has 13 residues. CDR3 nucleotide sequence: TGTGCCAGCAGTTTAGACTACACCGGGGAGCTGTTTTTT. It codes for CASSLDYTGELFF.

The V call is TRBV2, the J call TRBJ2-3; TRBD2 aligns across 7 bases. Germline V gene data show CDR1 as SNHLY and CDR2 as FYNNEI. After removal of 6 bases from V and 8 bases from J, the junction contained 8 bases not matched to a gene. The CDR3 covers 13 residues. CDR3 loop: CASRQAGGGTQYF. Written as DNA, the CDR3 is TGTGCCAGCAGACAGGCCGGCGGGGGTACGCAGTATTTT.

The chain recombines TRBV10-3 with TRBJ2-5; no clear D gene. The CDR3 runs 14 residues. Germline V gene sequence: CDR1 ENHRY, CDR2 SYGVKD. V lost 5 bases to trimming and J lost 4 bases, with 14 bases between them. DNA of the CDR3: TGTGCCATCAGTACTGAGTTTGCCGGAGAGACCCAGTACTTC. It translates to CAISTEFAGETQYF.

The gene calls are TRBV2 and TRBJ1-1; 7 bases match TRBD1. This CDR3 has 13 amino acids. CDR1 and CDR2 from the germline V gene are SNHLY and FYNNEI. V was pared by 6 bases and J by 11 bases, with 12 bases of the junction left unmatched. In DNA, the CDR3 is TGTGCCAGCAGACGCACGGGACAGTCGGTCGCTTTCTTT. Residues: CASRRTGQSVAFF.

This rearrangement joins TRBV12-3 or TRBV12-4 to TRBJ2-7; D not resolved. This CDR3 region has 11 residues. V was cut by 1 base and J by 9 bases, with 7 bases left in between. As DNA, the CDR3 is TGTGCCAGCAGTTTAGGGGCAGCGCAGTACTTC. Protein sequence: CASSLGAAQYF.

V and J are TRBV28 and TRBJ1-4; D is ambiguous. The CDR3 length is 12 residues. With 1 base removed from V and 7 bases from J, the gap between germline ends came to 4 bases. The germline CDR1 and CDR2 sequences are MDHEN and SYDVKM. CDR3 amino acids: CASSLSGEKLFF. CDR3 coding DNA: TGTGCCAGCAGTTTATCTGGTGAAAAACTGTTTTTT.

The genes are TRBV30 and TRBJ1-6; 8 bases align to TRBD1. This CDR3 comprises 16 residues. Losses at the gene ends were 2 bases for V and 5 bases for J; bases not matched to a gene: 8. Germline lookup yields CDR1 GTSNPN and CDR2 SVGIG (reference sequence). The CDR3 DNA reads TGTGCCTGGAGTTACAGGACAGGGAACAATAATTCACCCCTCCACTTT. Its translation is CAWSYRTGNNNSPLHF.

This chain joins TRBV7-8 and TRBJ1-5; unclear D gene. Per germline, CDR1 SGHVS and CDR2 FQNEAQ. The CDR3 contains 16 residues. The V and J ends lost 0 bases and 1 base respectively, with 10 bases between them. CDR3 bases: TGTGCCAGCAGCTTAGCTCGAGGTGAAAGCAATCAGCCCCAGCATTTT. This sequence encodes CASSLARGESNQPQHF. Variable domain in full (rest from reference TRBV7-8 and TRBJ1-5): GAGVSQSPRYKVAKRGQDVALRCDPISGHVSLFWYQQALGQGPEFLTYFQNEAQLDKSGLPSDRFFAERPEGSVSTLKIQRTQQEDSAVYLCASSLARGESNQPQHFGDGTRLSIL.

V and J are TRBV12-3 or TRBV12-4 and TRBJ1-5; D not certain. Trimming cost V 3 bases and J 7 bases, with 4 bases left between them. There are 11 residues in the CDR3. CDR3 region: CASSFGQPQHF. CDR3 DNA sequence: TGTGCCAGCAGTTTTGGCCAGCCCCAGCATTTT.

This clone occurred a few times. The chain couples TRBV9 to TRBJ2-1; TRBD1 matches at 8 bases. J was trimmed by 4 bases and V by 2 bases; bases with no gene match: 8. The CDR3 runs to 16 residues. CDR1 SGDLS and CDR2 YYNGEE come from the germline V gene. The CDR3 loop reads CASSVTGTGAYNEQFF. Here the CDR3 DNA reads TGTGCCAGCAGCGTGACTGGGACAGGAGCATACAATGAGCAGTTCTTC.

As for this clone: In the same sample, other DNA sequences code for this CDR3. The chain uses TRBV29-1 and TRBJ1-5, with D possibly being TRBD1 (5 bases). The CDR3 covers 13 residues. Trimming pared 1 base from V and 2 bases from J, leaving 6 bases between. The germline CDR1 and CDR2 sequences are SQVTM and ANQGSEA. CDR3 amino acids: CSVEVGGNQPQHF. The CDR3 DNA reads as TGCAGCGTTGAAGTGGGGGGCAATCAGCCCCAGCATTTT.

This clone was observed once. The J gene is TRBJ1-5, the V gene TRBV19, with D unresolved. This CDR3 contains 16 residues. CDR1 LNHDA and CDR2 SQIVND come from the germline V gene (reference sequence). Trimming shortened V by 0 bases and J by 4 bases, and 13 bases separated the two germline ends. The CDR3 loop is CASSIDRRGLNQPQHF. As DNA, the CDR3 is TGTGCCAGTAGTATAGATCGACGGGGTTTGAATCAGCCCCAGCATTTT.

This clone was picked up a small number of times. The CDR3 coding sequence is TGTGCCAGCAGCCTTCAGGGACTCTCTGGAAACACCATATATTTT. Its translation: CASSLQGLSGNTIYF. The rearrangement joins TRBV28 to TRBJ1-3; D might be TRBD1 (5 bases). CDR3 length: 15 amino acids. Per germline, CDR1 MDHEN and CDR2 SYDVKM. V lost 6 bases to trimming and J lost 0 bases, with 12 bases between them.

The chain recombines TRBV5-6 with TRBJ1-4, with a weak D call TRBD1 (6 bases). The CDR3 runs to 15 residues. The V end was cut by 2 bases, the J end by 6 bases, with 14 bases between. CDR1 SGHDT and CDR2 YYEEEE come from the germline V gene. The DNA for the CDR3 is TGTGCCAGCAGCTTCCGGGGGCGCGGGGATGAAAAACTGTTTTTT. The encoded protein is CASSFRGRGDEKLFF.

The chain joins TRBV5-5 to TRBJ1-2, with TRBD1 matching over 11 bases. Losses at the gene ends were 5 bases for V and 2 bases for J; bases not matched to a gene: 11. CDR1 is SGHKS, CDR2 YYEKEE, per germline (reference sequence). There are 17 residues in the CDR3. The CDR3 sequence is CASRHGGQGEMNYGYTF. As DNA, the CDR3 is TGTGCCAGCAGACATGGGGGACAGGGGGAAATGAACTATGGCTACACCTTC. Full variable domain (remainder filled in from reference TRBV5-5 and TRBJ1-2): DAGVTQSPTHLIKTRGQQVTLRCSPISGHKSVSWYQQVLGQGPQFIFQYYEKEERGRGNFPDRFSARQFPNYSSELNVNALLLGDSALYLCASRHGGQGEMNYGYTFGSGTRLTVV.

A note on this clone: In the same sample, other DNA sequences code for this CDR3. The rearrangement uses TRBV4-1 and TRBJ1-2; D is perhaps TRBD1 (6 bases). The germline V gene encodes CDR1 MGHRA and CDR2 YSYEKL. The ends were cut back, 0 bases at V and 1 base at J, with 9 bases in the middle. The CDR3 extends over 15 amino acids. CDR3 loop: CASSQDRTVNYGYTF. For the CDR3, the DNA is TGCGCCAGCAGCCAAGACCGGACAGTTAACTATGGCTACACCTTC.

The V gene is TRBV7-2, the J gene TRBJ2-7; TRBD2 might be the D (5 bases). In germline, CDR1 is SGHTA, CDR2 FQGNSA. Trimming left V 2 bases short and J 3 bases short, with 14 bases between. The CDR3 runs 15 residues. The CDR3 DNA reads TGTGCCAGCAGCTTATCGGTCTTGGGGAGCTACGAGCAGTACTTC. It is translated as CASSLSVLGSYEQYF.

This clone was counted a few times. The CDR3 here is CAWRRQGQETQYF. The CDR3 nucleotides read TGTGCCTGGAGAAGGCAAGGTCAAGAGACCCAGTACTTC. This rearrangement joins TRBV30 to TRBJ2-5; D remains unclear. This CDR3 has 13 amino acids. Germline V gene data show CDR1 as GTSNPN and CDR2 as SVGIG (reference sequence). Trimming pared 3 bases from V and 2 bases from J, leaving 10 bases between.

CDR3 DNA sequence: TGTGCCTGGAGTGCCCGTCCCAGTTACAATGAGCAGTTCTTC. Translation gives CAWSARPSYNEQFF. The chain couples TRBV30 to TRBJ2-1; D not resolved. V was trimmed by 1 base and J by 4 bases, leaving 11 bases between them. This CDR3 is 14 amino acids long. Germline values: CDR1 GTSNPN, CDR2 SVGIG (reference sequence). Supplemented by reference TRBV30 and TRBJ2-1, the full variable domain reads SQTIHQWPATLVQPVGSPLSLECTVEGTSNPNLYWYRQAAGRGLQLLFYSVGIGQISSEVPQNLSASRPQDRQFILSSKKLLLSDSGFYLCAWSARPSYNEQFFGPGTRLTVL.